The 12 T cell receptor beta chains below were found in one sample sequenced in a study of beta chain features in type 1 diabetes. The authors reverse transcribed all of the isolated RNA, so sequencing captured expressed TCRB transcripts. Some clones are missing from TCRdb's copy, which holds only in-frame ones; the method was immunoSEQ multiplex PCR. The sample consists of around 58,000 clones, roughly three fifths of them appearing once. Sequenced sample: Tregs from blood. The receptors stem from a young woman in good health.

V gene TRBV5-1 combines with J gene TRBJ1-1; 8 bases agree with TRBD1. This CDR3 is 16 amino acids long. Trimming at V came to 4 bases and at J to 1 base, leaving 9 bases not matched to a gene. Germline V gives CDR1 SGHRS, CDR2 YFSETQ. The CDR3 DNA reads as TGCGCCAGCAGCCTTCGGACAGGGTCTAGGAACACTGAAGCTTTCTTT. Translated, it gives CASSLRTGSRNTEAFF.

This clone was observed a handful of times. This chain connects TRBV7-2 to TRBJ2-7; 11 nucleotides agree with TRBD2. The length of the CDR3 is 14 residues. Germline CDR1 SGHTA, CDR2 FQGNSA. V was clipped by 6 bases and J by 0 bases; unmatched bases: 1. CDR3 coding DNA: TGTGCCAGCAGACTAGCGGGGGCCTCCTACGAGCAGTACTTC. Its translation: CASRLAGASYEQYF.

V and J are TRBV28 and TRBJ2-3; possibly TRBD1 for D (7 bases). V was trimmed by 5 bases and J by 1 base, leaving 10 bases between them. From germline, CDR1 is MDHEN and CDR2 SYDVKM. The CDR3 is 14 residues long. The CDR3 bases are TGTGCCAGCAGTCGCGGGACAGGCACAGATACGCAGTATTTT. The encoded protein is CASSRGTGTDTQYF.

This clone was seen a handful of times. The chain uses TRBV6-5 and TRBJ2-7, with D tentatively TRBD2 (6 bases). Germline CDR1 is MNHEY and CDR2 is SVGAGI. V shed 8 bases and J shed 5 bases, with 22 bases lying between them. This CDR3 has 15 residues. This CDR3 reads CASGDWRVQFNEQYF. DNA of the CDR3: TGTGCCAGCGGGGACTGGCGGGTGCAGTTCAACGAGCAGTACTTC.

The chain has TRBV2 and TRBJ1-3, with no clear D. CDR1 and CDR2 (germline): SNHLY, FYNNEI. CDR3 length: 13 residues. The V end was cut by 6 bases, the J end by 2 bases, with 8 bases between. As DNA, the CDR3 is TGTGCCAGCAGGAGCGAAGCTGGAAACACCATATATTTT. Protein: CASRSEAGNTIYF.

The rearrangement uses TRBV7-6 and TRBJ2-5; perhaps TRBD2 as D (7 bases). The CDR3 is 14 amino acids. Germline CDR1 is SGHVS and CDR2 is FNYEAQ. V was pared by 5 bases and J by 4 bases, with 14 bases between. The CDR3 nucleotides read TGTGCCAGCAGCCAGAGGGGGGGCCGAGAGACCCAGTACTTC. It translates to CASSQRGGRETQYF.

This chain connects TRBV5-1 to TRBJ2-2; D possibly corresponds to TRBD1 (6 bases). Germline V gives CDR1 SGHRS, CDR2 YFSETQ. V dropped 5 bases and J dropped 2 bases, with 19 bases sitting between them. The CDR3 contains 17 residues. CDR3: CASRNPGQHHNTGELFF. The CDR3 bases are TGCGCCAGCAGAAACCCCGGACAGCATCACAACACCGGGGAGCTGTTTTTT.

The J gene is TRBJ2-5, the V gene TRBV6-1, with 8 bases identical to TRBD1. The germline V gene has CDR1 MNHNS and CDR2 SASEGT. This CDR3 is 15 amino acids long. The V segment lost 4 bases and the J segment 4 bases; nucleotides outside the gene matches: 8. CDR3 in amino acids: CASSGPGTGVETQYF. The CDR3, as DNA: TGTGCCAGCAGTGGCCCCGGGACAGGTGTAGAGACCCAGTACTTC.

DNA for the CDR3: TGTGCCAGCAGCGTACGCGGGGCCACAGATACGCAGTATTTT. Translating gives CASSVRGATDTQYF. The chain recombines TRBV9 with TRBJ2-3; possibly TRBD2 for D (6 bases). Looked up from germline, CDR1 is SGDLS and CDR2 is YYNGEE. Trimming removed 1 base at V and 2 bases at J, with 8 bases between. This CDR3 comprises 14 residues.

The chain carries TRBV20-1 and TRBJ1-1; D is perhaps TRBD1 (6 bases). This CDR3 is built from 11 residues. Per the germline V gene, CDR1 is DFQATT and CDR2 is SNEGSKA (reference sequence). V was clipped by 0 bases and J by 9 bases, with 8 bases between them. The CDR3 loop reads CSARDGQKAFF. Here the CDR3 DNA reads TGCAGTGCTAGAGACGGACAGAAAGCTTTCTTT.

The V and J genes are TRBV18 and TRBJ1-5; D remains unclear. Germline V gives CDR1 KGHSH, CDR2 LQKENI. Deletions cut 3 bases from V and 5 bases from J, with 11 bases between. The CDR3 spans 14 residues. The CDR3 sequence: CASSPGSGYQPQHF. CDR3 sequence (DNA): TGTGCCAGCTCACCGGGGAGCGGGTATCAGCCCCAGCATTTT.

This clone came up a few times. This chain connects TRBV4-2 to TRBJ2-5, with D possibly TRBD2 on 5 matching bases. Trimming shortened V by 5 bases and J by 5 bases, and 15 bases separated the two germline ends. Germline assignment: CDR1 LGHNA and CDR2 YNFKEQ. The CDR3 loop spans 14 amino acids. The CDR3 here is CASSLRRDGETQYF. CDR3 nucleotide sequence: TGTGCCAGCAGCTTAAGACGGGATGGGGAGACCCAGTACTTC.